This T cell receptor beta chain stems from a study of T cells in localized non-small cell lung cancer. V trimming: 11 bases; J trimming: 8 bases; junction bases outside the gene matches: 3. The CDR3 has 11 residues. Germline CDR1 and CDR2: ENHRY and SYGVKD. Assay: immunoSEQ multiplex PCR; the TCRdb copy retains only in-frame clones and omits some. The sample lists just under 80,000 clones, 75% to 85% occurring once. The V and J genes are TRBV10-3 and TRBJ2-1, with 10 bases matching TRBD1. Sequencing was performed on peripheral blood, taken before any cancer treatment. The clonotype originates from a female donor of 60 years or more with stage I lung adenocarcinoma. The DNA of the CDR3 is TGTGCCGCAGGACAGGGGGATGAGCAGTTCTTC. This sequence encodes CAAGQGDEQFF.